The clone carrying this T cell receptor beta chain was seen a single time. Germline assignment: CDR1 SGHTA and CDR2 FQGNSA. This CDR3 is built from 16 residues. Germline trimming cut 3 bases from V and 1 base from J; bases unmatched to any gene: 5. This sample was taken from a study of OX40 agonist ivuxolimab in advanced cancers. Background on the study: Ivuxolimab is an agonistic anti-OX40 (CD134) antibody, and patients were treated with it. The dose-escalation group included hepatocellular carcinoma, melanoma, renal cell carcinoma and head and neck cancer. The dose of intravenous ivuxolimab that patients received every 2 weeks ranged from 0.01 to 10 mg/kg. Those enrolled were approximately 78% male, with a mean age of roughly 60 years and ages from about 20 to 79.

Sequenced by immunoSEQ multiplex PCR; TCRdb stores in-frame clones only, minus some. The sample holds around 95,000 clones, more than 85% seen once. The sequenced sample was CD4+ or CD8+ T cells sorted from blood, obtained in a trial of the OX40 agonist ivuxolimab. The source of this sequence is an adult with an advanced solid tumor such as melanoma, head and neck, liver or kidney cancer. The chain uses TRBV7-2 and TRBJ2-3; TRBD2 aligns across 9 bases. In DNA form, the CDR3 reads TGTGCCAGCAGCTTGCTTAGCGGGAGCGGCACAGATACGCAGTATTTT. Its translation: CASSLLSGSGTDTQYF.